Following are 18 T cell receptor beta chains from one sample sequenced in a study of T-cell memory formation after mild COVID-19. In TCRdb, the 5' RACE reads were re-called with MiXCR into one record per CDR3 protein. This repertoire shows under 550,000 distinct CDR3 sequences, roughly 18% found once; its top ten account for around a fifth. Input material: PBMCs or a T cell subset sorted from them (not recorded which). Receptors were obtained from a man aged 18 to 29 who had mild COVID-19 (a few samples of this study predate the infection). Cell type and time point are not known.

This clonotype was seen only a few times. The chain is built from TRBV7-6 and TRBJ2-3, with D possibly matching TRBD1 (6 bases). The CDR3 has 18 amino acids. V shed 1 base and J shed 1 base, with 18 bases lying between them. Germline V CDR1 and CDR2: SGHVS, FNYEAQ. CDR3 in DNA: TGTGCCAGCAGCTTAGGATTCCCGGCCAGGGGTGGCACAGATACGCAGTATTTT. This encodes CASSLGFPARGGTDTQYF.

This clonotype came up a few times. This chain uses TRBV5-1 with TRBJ1-1; 7 nucleotides align to TRBD1. The CDR3 runs 14 residues. Germline V gene sequence: CDR1 SGHRS, CDR2 YFSETQ. V dropped 4 bases and J dropped 4; count of bases not matched to a gene: 7. DNA for the CDR3: TGCGCCAGCAGCATACAGGGGTTCAGCACTGAAGCTTTCTTT. The encoded protein is CASSIQGFSTEAFF.

This chain connects TRBV12-5 to TRBJ2-7; D gene ambiguous. From germline, CDR1 is LGHNT and CDR2 FRNRAP. Trimming left V 5 bases short and J 4 bases short, with 6 bases between. This CDR3 contains 11 residues. The CDR3 loop is CASGTGYEQYF. The CDR3 nucleotides read TGTGCTAGTGGTACGGGTTACGAGCAGTACTTC. Supplemented by reference TRBV12-5 and TRBJ2-7, the full variable domain reads DARVTQTPRHKVTEMGQEVTMRCQPILGHNTVFWYRQTMMQGLELLAYFRNRAPLDDSGMPKDRFSAEMPDATLATLKIQPSEPRDSAVYFCASGTGYEQYFGPGTRLTVT.

Points on this clonotype: This may be a read error: a much more frequent sequence differs by one nucleotide. The CDR3 DNA sequence: TGTGCCAGAAGAATGGGGGACCGTAACTATGGCTACACCTTC. Protein sequence: CARRMGDRNYGYTF. V is TRBV5-4 and J is TRBJ1-2; D might be TRBD1 (5 bases). Looked up from germline, CDR1 is SGHNT and CDR2 is YYREEE (reference sequence). V was trimmed by 8 bases and J by 1 base, leaving 15 bases between them. The CDR3 consists of 14 residues.

J is TRBJ1-2 and V is TRBV7-2; no definite D call. With 6 bases removed from V and 8 bases from J, the gap between germline ends came to 22 bases. Germline V gene lookup returns CDR1 SGHTA and CDR2 FQGNSA. This CDR3 has 15 residues. The DNA for the CDR3 is TGTGCCAGCAGATACTACTGGGCCGCCTGGGAGGGCTACACCTTC. Residues: CASRYYWAAWEGYTF. Looking up the rest from reference TRBV7-2 and TRBJ1-2 gives the full variable domain: GAGVSQSPSNKVTEKGKDVELRCDPISGHTALYWYRQSLGQGLEFLIYFQGNSAPDKSGLPSDRFSAERTGGSVSTLTIQRTQQEDSAVYLCASRYYWAAWEGYTFGSGTRLTVV.

This clonotype showed up just a few times. V is TRBV5-4 and J is TRBJ1-2, with 8 nucleotides matching TRBD1. The CDR3 totals 18 residues. The germline V gene encodes CDR1 SGHNT and CDR2 YYREEE (reference sequence). The junction had 20 bases not matched to a gene; V was cut back by 2 bases and J by 8 bases. The CDR3 DNA is TGTGCCAGCAGCTTATACCCCCCGGCCGACAGGGGAAGAGGCGGCTACACCTTC. This codes for CASSLYPPADRGRGGYTF.

This clonotype was seen ten or more times. This rearrangement joins TRBV5-1 to TRBJ2-2; 8 bases are a match to TRBD2. The V gene's germline CDR1 is SGHRS and CDR2 YFSETQ. This CDR3 has 15 amino acids. V trimming: 4 bases; J trimming: 3 bases; junction bases outside the gene matches: 5. The CDR3 loop is CASSHGLAYTGELFF. The CDR3 DNA reads as TGCGCCAGCAGCCATGGACTAGCTTACACCGGGGAGCTGTTTTTT.

This chain links TRBV18 with TRBJ1-2, with no clear D. The length of the CDR3 is 14 residues. Germline CDR1 reads KGHSH; CDR2 reads LQKENI. Trimming took off 3 bases at V and 4 bases at J, with 12 bases between the two ends. CDR3 loop: CASSPDGGPYGYTF. The DNA of the CDR3 is TGTGCCAGCTCACCCGACGGCGGCCCCTATGGCTACACCTTC.

This chain connects TRBV20-1 to TRBJ1-1; D is perhaps TRBD1 (5 bases). This CDR3 comprises 12 residues. CDR1 and CDR2 (germline): DFQATT, SNEGSKA (reference sequence). The CDR3 loop is CSGTEGQRRAFF. CDR3 bases: TGCAGCGGTACGGAGGGGCAAAGAAGGGCTTTCTTT.

This clonotype occurred a few times. The gene calls are TRBV12-3 or TRBV12-4 and TRBJ2-1; TRBD2 aligns across 9 bases. Unmatched junction bases numbered 5, after V lost 7 bases and J lost 4 bases. CDR3 size: 14 residues. CDR3 residues: CASIRSGGYNEQFF. CDR3 DNA: TGTGCCAGCATACGGAGCGGGGGGTACAATGAGCAGTTCTTC.

This clonotype showed up just a few times. This rearrangement joins TRBV7-9 to TRBJ2-5; 11 bases map to TRBD2. The CDR3 extends over 15 amino acids. With 4 bases clipped from V and 3 bases from J, the junction kept 4 bases outside the gene matches. CDR1 is SEHNR, CDR2 FQNEAQ, per germline (reference sequence). CDR3 coding DNA: TGTGCCAGCAGCTGGGGGACTAGCGGAGAAGAGACCCAGTACTTC. It specifies CASSWGTSGEETQYF. Based on the CDR3 plus reference TRBV7-9 and TRBJ2-5, the full variable domain is DTGVSQNPRHKITKRGQNVTFRCDPISEHNRLYWYRQTLGQGPEFLTYFQNEAQLEKSRLLSDRFSAERPKGSFSTLEIQRTEQGDSAMYLCASSWGTSGEETQYFGPGTRLLVL.

CDR3 amino acids: CASSYGLAGGSYEQYF. The CDR3 DNA sequence: TGTGCCAGCAGTTACGGACTAGCGGGGGGCTCCTACGAGCAGTACTTC. This chain connects TRBV6-2 or TRBV6-3 to TRBJ2-7, with 14 positions matching TRBD2. Germline V lookup: CDR1 MNHEY, CDR2 SVGEGT. This CDR3 is built from 16 residues. Unmatched junction bases numbered 0, after V lost 2 bases and J lost 0 bases.

This clonotype was counted between two and nine times. V and J are TRBV6-5 and TRBJ2-5; D is perhaps TRBD2 (5 bases). Trimming left V 2 bases short and J 5 bases short, with 9 bases between. This CDR3 contains 13 residues. Germline CDR1 MNHEY, CDR2 SVGAGI. Written as DNA, the CDR3 is TGTGCCAGCAGTTACGGCCGGGGTGAGACCCAGTACTTC. Protein: CASSYGRGETQYF.

The CDR3 DNA reads as TGCAGCGTAGCTGCAGGGAACTTAGGCTACACCTTC. It encodes CSVAAGNLGYTF. The chain uses TRBV29-1 and TRBJ1-2; a possible D gene is TRBD1 (5 bases). The ends were cut back, 6 bases at V and 8 bases at J, with 16 bases in the middle. Germline CDR1 is SQVTM and CDR2 is ANQGSEA. This CDR3 has 12 residues.

This clonotype was detected only a few times. J is TRBJ2-7 and V is TRBV14; 7 bases are shared with TRBD1. In germline, CDR1 is SGHDN, CDR2 FVKESK. V lost 2 bases, J lost 2 bases, and 9 bases stayed unmatched. The CDR3 is made up of 16 amino acids. The CDR3 bases are TGTGCCAGCAGCCAAACCGGGACAGACACCGCCTACGAGCAGTACGTC. It codes for CASSQTGTDTAYEQYV.

The chain combines TRBV6-5 with TRBJ1-2; tentative D call: TRBD1 (6 bases). The CDR3 is made up of 11 amino acids. V was shortened by 11 bases and J by 13 bases, with 20 bases between the two germline ends. Germline V gene lookup returns CDR1 MNHEY and CDR2 SVGAGI. CDR3 sequence (DNA): TGTGCCGCCGGGGACACCTCTCACACCACCTTC. This translates into CAAGDTSHTTF.

V usage is TRBV20-1 and J usage is TRBJ1-6; 8 nucleotides match TRBD1. CDR3 length: 14 amino acids. The junction had 10 bases not matched to a gene; V was cut back by 6 bases and J by 9 bases. The germline V gene encodes CDR1 DFQATT and CDR2 SNEGSKA (reference sequence). CDR3 sequence (DNA): TGCAGTGCGCCGTCGACAGGGGTTGTTTCACCCCTCCACTTT. It is translated as CSAPSTGVVSPLHF.

The chain employs TRBV29-1 and TRBJ1-2, with 8 bases identical to TRBD1. The germline V gene encodes CDR1 SQVTM and CDR2 ANQGSEA. This CDR3 spans 15 amino acids. After removal of 0 bases from V and 3 bases from J, the junction contained 6 bases not matched to a gene. CDR3 residues: CSVEDNVDRDYGYTF. The DNA for the CDR3 is TGCAGCGTTGAAGATAATGTGGACAGGGACTATGGCTACACCTTC. Filled out from reference TRBV29-1 and TRBJ1-2, the complete variable domain reads SAVISQKPSRDICQRGTSLTIQCQVDSQVTMMFWYRQQPGQSLTLIATANQGSEATYESGFVIDKFPISRPNLTFSTLTVSNMSPEDSSIYLCSVEDNVDRDYGYTFGSGTRLTVV.